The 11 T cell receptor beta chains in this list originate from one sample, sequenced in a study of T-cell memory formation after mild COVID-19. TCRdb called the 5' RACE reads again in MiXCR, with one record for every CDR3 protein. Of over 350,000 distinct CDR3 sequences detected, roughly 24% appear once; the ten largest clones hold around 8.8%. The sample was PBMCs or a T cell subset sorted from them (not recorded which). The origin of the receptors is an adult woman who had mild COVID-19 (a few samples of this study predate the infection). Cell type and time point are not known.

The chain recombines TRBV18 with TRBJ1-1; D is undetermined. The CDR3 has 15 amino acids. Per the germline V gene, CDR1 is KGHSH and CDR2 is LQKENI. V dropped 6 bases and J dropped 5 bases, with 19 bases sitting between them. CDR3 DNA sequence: TGTGCCAGCTCCTCAGGTGGTAAAGGGCTGACTGAAGCTTTCTTT. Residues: CASSSGGKGLTEAFF.

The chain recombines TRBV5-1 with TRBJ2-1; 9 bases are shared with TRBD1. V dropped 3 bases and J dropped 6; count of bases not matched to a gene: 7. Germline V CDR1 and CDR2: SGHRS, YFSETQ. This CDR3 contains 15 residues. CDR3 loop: CASSSSQGATNEQFF. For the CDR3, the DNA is TGCGCCAGCAGCTCCTCACAGGGGGCGACCAATGAGCAGTTCTTC.

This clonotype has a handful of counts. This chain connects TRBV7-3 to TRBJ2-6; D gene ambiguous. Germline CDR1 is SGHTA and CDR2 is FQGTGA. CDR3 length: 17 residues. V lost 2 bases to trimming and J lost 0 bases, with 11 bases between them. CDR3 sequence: CASSLWGFNSGANVLTF. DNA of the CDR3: TGTGCCAGCAGCTTATGGGGTTTTAACTCTGGGGCCAACGTCCTGACTTTC.

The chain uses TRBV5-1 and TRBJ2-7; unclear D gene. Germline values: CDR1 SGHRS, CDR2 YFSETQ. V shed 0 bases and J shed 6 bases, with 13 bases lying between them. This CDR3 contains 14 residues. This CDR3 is CASSLGQEKGEQYF. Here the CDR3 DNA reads TGCGCCAGCAGCTTGGGTCAAGAGAAGGGCGAGCAGTACTTC.

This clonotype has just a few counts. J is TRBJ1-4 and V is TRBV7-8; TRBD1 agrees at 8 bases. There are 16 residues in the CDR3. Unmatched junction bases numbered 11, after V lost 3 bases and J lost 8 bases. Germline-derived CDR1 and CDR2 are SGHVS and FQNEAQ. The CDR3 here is CASSLDRVDNKEKLFF. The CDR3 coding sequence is TGTGCCAGCAGCTTGGACAGGGTAGATAATAAGGAAAAACTGTTTTTT.

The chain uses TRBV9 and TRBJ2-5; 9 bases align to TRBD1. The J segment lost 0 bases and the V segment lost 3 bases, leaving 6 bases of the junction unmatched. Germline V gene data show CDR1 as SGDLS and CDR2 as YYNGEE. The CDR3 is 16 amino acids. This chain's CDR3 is CASSEGQGVYQETQYF. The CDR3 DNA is TGTGCCAGCAGCGAGGGACAGGGTGTGTACCAAGAGACCCAGTACTTC.

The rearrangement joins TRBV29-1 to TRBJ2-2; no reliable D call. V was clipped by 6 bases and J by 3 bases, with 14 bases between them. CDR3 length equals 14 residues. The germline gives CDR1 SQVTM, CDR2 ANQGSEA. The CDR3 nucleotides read TGCAGCGTACAACGAGGACGGGACACCGGGGAGCTGTTTTTT. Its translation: CSVQRGRDTGELFF.

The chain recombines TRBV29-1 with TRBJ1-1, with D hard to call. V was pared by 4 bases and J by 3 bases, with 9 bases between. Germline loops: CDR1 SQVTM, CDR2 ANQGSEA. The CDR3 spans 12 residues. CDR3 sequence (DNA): TGCAGCGTTGTTCGGCGAGACACTGAAGCTTTCTTT. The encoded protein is CSVVRRDTEAFF.

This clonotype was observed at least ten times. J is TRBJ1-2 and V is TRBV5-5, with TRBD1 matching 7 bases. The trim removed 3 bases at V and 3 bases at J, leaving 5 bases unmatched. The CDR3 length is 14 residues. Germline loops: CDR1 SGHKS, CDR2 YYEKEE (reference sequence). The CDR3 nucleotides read TGTGCCAGCAGCTCCTACGGGACAGACTATGGCTACACCTTC. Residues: CASSSYGTDYGYTF.

CDR3 coding DNA: TGCGCCAGCAGCTCGGGACAGGGGGTCAATGAGCAGTTCTTC. Protein sequence: CASSSGQGVNEQFF. This rearrangement joins TRBV5-1 to TRBJ2-1; 11 positions match TRBD1. The CDR3 has 14 residues. V lost 3 bases to trimming and J lost 6 bases; unmatched junction nucleotides: 2. Germline CDR1 is SGHRS and CDR2 is YFSETQ.

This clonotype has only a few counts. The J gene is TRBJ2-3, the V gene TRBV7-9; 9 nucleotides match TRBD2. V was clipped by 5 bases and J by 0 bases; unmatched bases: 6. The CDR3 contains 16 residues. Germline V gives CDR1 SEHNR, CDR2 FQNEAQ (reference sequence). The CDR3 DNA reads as TGTGCCAGCAGCGAACGACTAGCGGCAAGCACAGATACGCAGTATTTT. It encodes CASSERLAASTDTQYF. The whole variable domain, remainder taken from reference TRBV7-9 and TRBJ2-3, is DTGVSQNPRHKITKRGQNVTFRCDPISEHNRLYWYRQTLGQGPEFLTYFQNEAQLEKSRLLSDRFSAERPKGSFSTLEIQRTEQGDSAMYLCASSERLAASTDTQYFGPGTRLTVL.